What follows describes a single T cell receptor (beta chain). Its cognate antigen is unknown. Libraries were prepared by immunoSEQ multiplex PCR; TCRdb keeps only in-frame clonotypes and omits some of them. The sample lists fewer than 25,000 clones; about 93% were seen once. This sample stems from a study of T cells in localized non-small cell lung cancer. Whole-study findings and limits: Sequence data derive from only one tumor region, so heterogeneity remains possible. The study detected a median about 57 of the top 100 tumor clones in adjacent lung. Longer overall survival accompanied higher blood T cell density. Tumor trailed uninvolved adjacent lung in T cell clonality, which peaked there.

CDR1 is SGDLS, CDR2 YYNGEE, per germline. V lost 8 bases and J lost 4; bases outside the gene matches: 3. The CDR3 runs to 13 residues. The TCR comes from a woman between 40 and 69 years old with stage I lung adenocarcinoma. The chain recombines TRBV9 with TRBJ2-1, with 10 bases lining up with TRBD2. Sequences were derived from peripheral blood, sampled before any cancer treatment. The CDR3 protein is CASSLAGYNEQFF. Here the CDR3 DNA reads TGTGCCAGTTCACTAGCGGGGTACAATGAGCAGTTCTTC.